This T cell receptor beta chain was recorded in a study of T cell responses to AZD1222 COVID-19 vaccine. General study points: The donor cohort was predominantly white British with a female majority, and clonal diversity may have been underestimated.

As for this clone: As yet, its antigen is unknown.

This CDR3 contains 18 residues. Trimming removed 3 bases from V and 4 bases from J, with 21 bases in between. The germline gives CDR1 MGHRA, CDR2 YSYEKL. Libraries were prepared by immunoSEQ multiplex PCR; TCRdb keeps only in-frame clonotypes and omits some of them. Altogether over 65,000 clones are present, more than 80% being singletons, with the ten largest covering approximately 5.7%. This TCR came from an adult in good health. Sequencing was performed on peripheral blood, taken on day 0 of AZD1222 vaccination. The chain uses TRBV4-1 and TRBJ2-2; possibly TRBD2 for D (6 bases). CDR3 region: CASSHAGTSGGATGELFF. In DNA form, the CDR3 reads TGCGCCAGCAGCCACGCCGGGACCTCCGGGGGTGCCACCGGGGAGCTGTTTTTT.